This T cell receptor (beta chain) was found in a study of CD8+CD57+ T cells in acquired aplastic anemia. A remark on this clonotype: Its antigen is as yet unknown.

All patients picked for sequencing had shown, by flow cytometry, an expansion of CD8+CD57+ cells. All participating patients were living with severe acquired aplastic anemia. CDR3 and TCR beta VDJ profiling relied on genomic DNA as the template. Each CDR3 protein is one row after TCRdb ran MiXCR on the reads. The table shows some 160,000 distinct CDR3 sequences, with 40% to 55% occurring only once. Points from the study as a whole: Both patients and controls carried the same twenty-nine CD8+ CDR3 sequences.

This clonotype was obtained from a human donor with aplastic anemia. The sequencing sample was made of sorted CD4+, CD8+, or CD8+CD57+ T cells (not recorded which) from PBMCs.

This CDR3 reads CASVGLAGGGEQFF. The DNA for the CDR3 is TGTGCCAGCGTCGGACTAGCGGGAGGCGGTGAGCAGTTCTTC. The chain combines TRBV2 with TRBJ2-5; 14 nucleotides line up with TRBD2. With the DNA end fitting TRBJ2-1 better, the J assignment may be wrong. The germline CDR1 and CDR2 sequences are SNHLY and FYNNEI. The CDR3 is made up of 14 amino acids.